This T cell receptor beta chain derives from a study of response to subunit inactivated influenza vaccine. Broader study findings: Authors suggested seasonal influenza vaccinations each recruit few new T cells.

A word on this clonotype: The antigen remains unidentified.

TCRdb reprocessed the RT-PCR reads with MiXCR, giving one entry per CDR3 protein. The table shows about half a million distinct CDR3 sequences, with 7.5% to 8.5% occurring only once. The sequencing used PBMCs from blood, collected less than 30 months after vaccination. The sequence was obtained from a man in his fifties or sixties who received an inactivated influenza vaccine.

This CDR3 reads CASSLAETEGTEAFF. CDR3 nucleotides: TGTGCCAGCAGTTTAGCGGAGACTGAGGGGACTGAAGCTTTCTTT. The chain recombines TRBV12-3 or TRBV12-4 with TRBJ1-1; D is possibly TRBD1 (5 bases). The CDR3 has 15 amino acids. The V end lost 0 bases, the J end lost 5 bases, and 13 bases lay between the germline ends.